This record concerns one T cell receptor (beta chain) sequence. Its antigen is still unknown. Described time point: blood 2 weeks post-SBRT. Treatment meaning: 15 Gy SBRT to primary tumor, nephrectomy 4 weeks later. After SBRT, blood was collected at 2 and 4 weeks, plus baseline. This renal cell carcinoma was of the clear cell type. Germline CDR1 is SGHRS and CDR2 is YFSETQ. With 0 bases removed from V and 2 bases from J, the gap between germline ends came to 11 bases. This CDR3 has 15 amino acids. Measured with immunoSEQ multiplex PCR; TCRdb has only the in-frame clones, and not every one. Found here are tens of thousands of clones, approximately 83% of them singletons; the top ten hold about 23%. This sample stems from a study of radiation and T cells in renal cell carcinoma. Whole-study findings and limits: Top tumor clonotypes rose in blood 2 weeks post-radiation, then contracted. Without pretreatment biopsies, baseline tumor clonotype presence was undetermined.

Sequenced here: blood, sampled from a patient whose treatment included radiotherapy and nephrectomy. The chain has TRBV5-1 and TRBJ1-2, with D perhaps matching TRBD1 (5 bases). The clonotype originates from a woman aged 45-65 years with renal cell carcinoma. Here the CDR3 DNA reads TGCGCCAGCAGCTTGGCCGGGACTGAGAACTATGGCTACACCTTC. Translating gives CASSLAGTENYGYTF.